This entry lists 11 T cell receptor beta chains sequenced from one sample in a study of graft-versus-host responses after intestinal transplantation. Profiling relied on immunoSEQ multiplex PCR, and the TCRdb table lists in-frame clones only, not all of them. This table has about 97,000 clones, around 91% appearing once. The antigens these receptors bind are not known. This material consisted of unstimulated CD4+ T cells sorted from spleen or lymph node cells, taken before transplant. The receptors here all came from a human donor who was the organ donor for an intestinal transplant.

The chain couples TRBV28 to TRBJ2-7; 9 bases agree with TRBD1. Germline V gives CDR1 MDHEN, CDR2 SYDVKM. J lost 2 bases, V lost 10 bases, and 6 bases had no gene match. The CDR3 contains 13 residues. CDR3 loop: CATGGTGTYEQYF. CDR3 DNA sequence: TGTGCCACCGGGGGGACAGGGACCTACGAGCAGTACTTC.

This clone was recorded only once. This sequence joins TRBV2 and TRBJ2-7; 8 bases agree with TRBD1. V lost 6 bases, J lost 3 bases, and 4 bases stayed unmatched. Germline lookup yields CDR1 SNHLY and CDR2 FYNNEI. This CDR3 contains 13 residues. CDR3 DNA: TGTGCCAGCAGCGCCGACAGGGGCTACGAGCAGTACTTC. Its translation is CASSADRGYEQYF.

This chain joins TRBV11-2 and TRBJ1-1, with TRBD1 identical over 9 bases. Germline V gene lookup returns CDR1 SGHAT and CDR2 FQNNGV. The CDR3 length is 15 residues. With 1 base clipped from V and 5 bases from J, the junction kept 5 bases outside the gene matches. The CDR3 region is CASSLAQGAGTEAFF. CDR3 nucleotide sequence: TGTGCCAGCAGCTTAGCACAGGGGGCGGGTACTGAAGCTTTCTTT.

The chain has TRBV2 and TRBJ2-5; 8 positions match TRBD2. V was pared by 6 bases and J by 0 bases, with 12 bases of the junction left unmatched. The length of the CDR3 is 17 residues. Germline-derived CDR1 and CDR2 are SNHLY and FYNNEI. CDR3 region: CASSPRTSPLYQETQYF. Here the CDR3 DNA reads TGTGCCAGCAGCCCCAGGACTAGCCCTTTGTACCAAGAGACCCAGTACTTC.

V usage is TRBV6-6 and J usage is TRBJ2-1; 10 nucleotides line up with TRBD1. The CDR3 is 15 amino acids. With 5 bases clipped from V and 6 bases from J, the junction kept 7 bases outside the gene matches. Germline CDR1 reads MNHNY; CDR2 reads SVGAGI (reference sequence). For the CDR3, the DNA is TGTGCCAGCAGTAGGCGACAGGGGGCGACCAATGAGCAGTTCTTC. Its protein is CASSRRQGATNEQFF.

The V and J genes are TRBV5-4 and TRBJ2-1; TRBD2 agrees at 7 bases. The ends lost 3 bases at V and 10 bases at J; junction bases unmatched: 16. The CDR3 runs 16 residues. Germline loops: CDR1 SGHNT, CDR2 YYREEE (reference sequence). CDR3 sequence: CASSSGGAVRRGEQFF. CDR3 nucleotides: TGTGCCAGCAGCTCGGGAGGCGCGGTCCGCCGGGGAGAGCAGTTCTTC.

V usage is TRBV19 and J usage is TRBJ2-2; D is undetermined. The V gene's germline CDR1 is LNHDA and CDR2 SQIVND (reference sequence). V gave up 5 bases and J gave up 5 bases, with 9 bases separating them. CDR3 length: 13 amino acids. CDR3 sequence reads: CASSGQGTGELFF. The CDR3 DNA follows: TGTGCCAGTAGTGGGCAAGGAACCGGGGAGCTGTTTTTT.

V is TRBV29-1 and J is TRBJ2-7; 7 positions agree with TRBD1. The CDR3 is 13 amino acids. Germline assignment: CDR1 SQVTM and CDR2 ANQGSEA. Trimming cost V 4 bases and J 5 bases; bases outside gene matches: 8. CDR3 in amino acids: CSVAPGQRDEQYF. CDR3 sequence (DNA): TGCAGCGTTGCCCCGGGACAGCGTGACGAGCAGTACTTC.

This rearrangement joins TRBV9 to TRBJ2-6, with D possibly being TRBD2 (6 bases). V was shortened by 4 bases and J by 1 base, with 9 bases between the two germline ends. The CDR3 covers 15 residues. Germline V gene sequence: CDR1 SGDLS, CDR2 YYNGEE. CDR3 region: CASSIRGSGANVLTF. CDR3 coding DNA: TGTGCCAGCAGCATTCGGGGGTCTGGGGCCAACGTCCTGACTTTC. Looking up the rest from reference TRBV9 and TRBJ2-6 gives the full variable domain: DSGVTQTPKHLITATGQRVTLRCSPRSGDLSVYWYQQSLDQGLQFLIQYYNGEERAKGNILERFSAQQFPDLHSELNLSSLELGDSALYFCASSIRGSGANVLTFGAGSRLTVL.

The chain couples TRBV7-9 to TRBJ2-1, with TRBD1 matching 7 bases. V lost 7 bases to trimming and J lost 4 bases; unmatched junction nucleotides: 10. Per the germline V gene, CDR1 is SEHNR and CDR2 is FQNEAQ (reference sequence). The CDR3 runs to 15 residues. CDR3 amino acids: CASTLMGQTYNEQFF. CDR3 coding DNA: TGTGCCAGCACCCTTATGGGACAGACATACAATGAGCAGTTCTTC. Full variable domain (outside the CDR3, taken from reference TRBV7-9 and TRBJ2-1): DTGVSQNPRHKITKRGQNVTFRCDPISEHNRLYWYRQTLGQGPEFLTYFQNEAQLEKSRLLSDRFSAERPKGSFSTLEIQRTEQGDSAMYLCASTLMGQTYNEQFFGPGTRLTVL.

The table lists this clone with a few counts. CDR3 DNA sequence: TGTGCCAGCAGTGGCTGGGACAGGGTCGAGCAGTACTTC. Residues: CASSGWDRVEQYF. This chain connects TRBV25-1 to TRBJ2-7; 9 bases map to TRBD1. Germline assignment: CDR1 MGHDK and CDR2 SYGVNS. V lost 4 bases to trimming and J lost 6 bases; unmatched junction nucleotides: 4. CDR3 length: 13 amino acids.